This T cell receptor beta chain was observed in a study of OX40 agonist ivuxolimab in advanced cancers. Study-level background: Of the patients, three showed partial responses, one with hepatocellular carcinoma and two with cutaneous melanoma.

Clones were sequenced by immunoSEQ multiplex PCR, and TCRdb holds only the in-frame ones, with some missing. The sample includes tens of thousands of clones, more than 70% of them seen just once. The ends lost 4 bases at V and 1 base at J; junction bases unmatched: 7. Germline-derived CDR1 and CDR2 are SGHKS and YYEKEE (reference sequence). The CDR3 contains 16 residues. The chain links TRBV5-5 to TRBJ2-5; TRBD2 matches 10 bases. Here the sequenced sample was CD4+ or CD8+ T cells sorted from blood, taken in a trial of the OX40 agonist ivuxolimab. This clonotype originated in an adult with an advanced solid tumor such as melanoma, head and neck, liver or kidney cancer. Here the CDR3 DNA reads TGTGCCAGCAGCCCCGGACTAGCGGCATTCCAAGAGACCCAGTACTTC. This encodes CASSPGLAAFQETQYF.